The next 3 T cell receptor beta chains were all read from a single sample in a study of shared clonotypes between healthy human individuals (dated by TCRdb to the early 2020s). Libraries were made using the immunoSEQ multiplex PCR assay. Drawn from immuneACCESS, this table holds only the in-frame rearrangements with V and J called that TCRdb kept. Clones are partly lost; checked studies trace under half to an unresolved V gene and leave the rest unexplained. The table for this sample lists roughly 2,500,000 clones; over 85% of them were counted only once. 0.36% of the sample is held by the ten biggest clonotypes. Sequencing input: naive CD4+ T cells from PBMCs. Explained via the paper, the cell subset or site label denotes: CD45RA+ positively selected. These receptor sequences come from a man younger than 30 in good health. Some clones in this sample may be carry-over from other donors' samples.

This clone has a single count. This chain connects TRBV30 to TRBJ2-3; perhaps TRBD2 as D (6 bases). V was trimmed by 5 bases and J by 7 bases, leaving 10 bases between them. The CDR3 contains 11 residues. Germline V gives CDR1 GTSNPN, CDR2 SVGIG (reference sequence). Here the CDR3 DNA reads TGTGCCTGGGGGGGACTTTATACGCAGTATTTT. It encodes CAWGGLYTQYF.

The rearrangement uses TRBV28 and TRBJ2-1, with 12 bases matching TRBD2. The CDR3 has 15 residues. V trimming: 2 bases; J trimming: 9 bases; junction bases outside the gene matches: 5. CDR1 and CDR2 from the germline V gene are MDHEN and SYDVKM. CDR3 nucleotide sequence: TGTGCCAGCAGTTTACGGGCTAGCGGGAGGGGTGAGCAGTTCTTC. Translation: CASSLRASGRGEQFF. Combining the CDR3 with reference TRBV28 and TRBJ2-1 gives the whole variable domain DVKVTQSSRYLVKRTGEKVFLECVQDMDHENMFWYRQDPGLGLRLIYFSYDVKMKEKGDIPEGYSVSREKKERFSLILESASTNQTSMYLCASSLRASGRGEQFFGPGTRLTVL.

This clone was detected only once. The V and J genes are TRBV5-4 and TRBJ2-7; D not resolved. The CDR3 loop spans 14 amino acids. Germline-derived CDR1 and CDR2 are SGHNT and YYREEE (reference sequence). Trimming took off 7 bases at V and 1 base at J, with 15 bases between the two ends. The CDR3 DNA sequence: TGTGCCAGCTCGCCATCCGGGTTTTCCTACGAGCAGTACTTC. Protein sequence: CASSPSGFSYEQYF.